This TCR beta chain was found in a study of T cells in women clearing cervical HPV infection. Study at large: Cases were women with histologically confirmed HPV16-related CIN3 or worse, including 2 invasive cancers. No precancer developed; the control's incident HPV16 infection cleared within 12 months. Case blood drawn at lesion detection; control blood after infection cleared.

Study-wide results and caveats: Unknown T-cell numbers per sample may underlie the richness differences.

Germline CDR1 is DFQATT and CDR2 is SNEGSKA (reference sequence). With 6 bases removed from V and 5 bases from J, the gap between germline ends came to 16 bases. CDR3 size: 14 residues. Sequencing was performed with immunoSEQ multiplex PCR; in TCRdb, only in-frame clones are kept and a portion is missing. This sample's table reports under 40,000 clones. Concerning this clone: Antigen: not known. The sequenced fragment ends 3 residues before the CDR3 boundary, so the rest is inferred from the germline J gene.

The clonotype originates from a woman between 18 and 70 years old with a cervical HPV16 infection that either progressed to CIN3+ or cleared (not recorded which). Sequencing was carried out using blood buffy coat. This sequence joins TRBV20-1 and TRBJ1-4, with D tentatively TRBD1 (6 bases). CDR3 DNA (partial): TGCAGTGCCCTTGACAGGACCTTGAATGAAAAA. It is translated as CSALDRTLNEK. The full-length CDR3 reads as CSALDRTLNEKLFF.